This T cell receptor beta chain was sequenced in a study of T cell repertoires in cytomegalovirus infection. Turning to the study itself: Peptides in the study included HLA-C-restricted and HLA-B-restricted CMV epitopes. Study-wide findings and caveats: In two of eight donors, the top clonotype was HLA-C-restricted CMV-specific.

TCRdb recomputed calls from the reads with MiXCR, one row per CDR3 protein. Among approximately 220,000 distinct CDR3 sequences, around 35% were seen once, and the ten largest hold over 45%. With regard to this clonotype: Its antigen is still unknown.

Germline CDR1 DFQATT, CDR2 SNEGSKA (reference sequence). The length of the CDR3 is 14 residues. The germline V and J ends were trimmed by 6 bases and 0 bases, with 12 bases remaining between them. This sequence was found in a human donor in good health (CMV status not recorded). Some clones in this sample may be carry-over from other donors' samples. Sequences were derived from CD8+ T cells from cultured PBMCs, sampled from culture after CMV antigen stimulation. The chain couples TRBV20-1 to TRBJ2-4; D remains unclear. The chain's CDR3 is CSASGSLAKNIQYF. Here the CDR3 DNA reads TGCAGTGCCTCCGGCAGTCTAGCCAAAAACATTCAGTACTTC.